The clone carrying this T cell receptor (beta chain) was counted between two and nine times. The entry originates in a study of blood T cell repertoires in COVID-19. As for the study in general: Both acute and convalescent COVID-19 samples were obtained from the United States, Italy and Spain.

In the original processing: From reference gene primer amplification, estimates of nucleated cell counts were derived. Sequencing used immunoSEQ multiplex PCR; TCRdb keeps in-frame clones, though not all of them. V and J calls and clone size follow that table, whereas D and trimming were derived from the DNA. Seen here are more than 200,000 clones, about 79% observed once, and the top ten hold 1.4%. This CDR3 has 14 amino acids. The V end lost 0 bases, the J end lost 1 base, and 6 bases lay between the germline ends. CDR1 SGHRS and CDR2 YFSETQ come from the germline V gene. The clonotype originates from a woman aged 40 to 55 who had recovered from COVID-19. V and J are TRBV5-1 and TRBJ2-3, with unresolved D. The sample consisted of peripheral blood. The CDR3 DNA follows: TGCGCCAGCAGCTTGGTTCCAGGCACAGATACGCAGTATTTT. The encoded protein is CASSLVPGTDTQYF. Full variable domain (rest looked up from reference TRBV5-1 and TRBJ2-3): KAGVTQTPRYLIKTRGQQVTLSCSPISGHRSVSWYQQTPGQGLQFLFEYFSETQRNKGNFPGRFSGRQFSNSRSEMNVSTLELGDSALYLCASSLVPGTDTQYFGPGTRLTVL.